Described below is a single T cell receptor beta chain sequence and its context. Its antigen is not known. The data stem from a study of cytomegalovirus exposure and HLA in healthy donors. Points from the study as a whole: It was reported that TCR beta sequences correctly inferred the HLA-A and HLA-B alleles for most subjects.

The CDR3 runs 18 residues. V dropped 0 bases and J dropped 0 bases, with 15 bases sitting between them. Per germline, CDR1 LNHDA and CDR2 SQIVND (reference sequence). PCR primers comprised 60 Vbeta and 13 Jbeta primers. Clones were sequenced by immunoSEQ multiplex PCR, and TCRdb holds only the in-frame ones, with some missing. The sample shows 150,000 to 200,000 clones, around 79% of them seen only once. This chain links TRBV19 with TRBJ2-4; D gene uncertain. Sequencing input: PBMCs. This TCR derives from a male donor in good health and CMV-seropositive. CDR3 sequence (DNA): TGTGCCAGTAGTATAGATCGCACAGTCGAACTAGCCAAAAACATTCAGTACTTC. Translated: CASSIDRTVELAKNIQYF.